Listed below are T cell receptor beta chains from one sample, sequenced in a study of CD8 T cells in Susac syndrome. Via MiXCR, TCRdb re-called the immunoSEQ multiplex PCR reads, giving one row per CDR3 protein. The data hold about 130,000 distinct CDR3 sequences, with 90% to 95% observed a single time. Sequenced material: CD4+ T cells from PBMCs. Every receptor here comes from a human donor in good health. CDR3s include the opening cysteine and the closing phenylalanine or tryptophan. A D gene is named only where the DNA matches it firmly. Size is stated for part of the rows, as once, few or many counts, or as a class when the clone is expanded.

TGTGCCAGCAGTTTAATTGGGGCTGGGGGCTACACCTTC	CASSLIGAGGYTF	13	.	TRBV27	TRBJ1-2	.
TGTGCCAGCTCCCGGGGAGCGGGGTACGAGCAGTACTTC	CASSRGAGYEQYF	13	.	TRBV18	TRBJ2-7	TRBD2
TGTGCCAGCAGTTTAGGAGCGGGACAGGGCGCTAAGCAGTACTTC	CASSLGAGQGAKQYF	15	.	TRBV12-3/TRBV12-4	TRBJ2-7	TRBD1
TGTGCCAGCAGGAGGACTAGCGGGAGGGCCCCCAACACCGGGGAGCTGTTTTTT	CASRRTSGRAPNTGELFF	18	.	TRBV2	TRBJ2-2	TRBD2
TGTGCCACCAGCAAGGGCTGGAGCTCTGGGGCCAACGTCCTGACTTTC	CATSKGWSSGANVLTF	16	once	TRBV15	TRBJ2-6	.
TGTGCCAGCAGGCGGGGGGGACAGAGCCCATTCTACGAGCAGTACTTC	CASRRGGQSPFYEQYF	16	.	TRBV27	TRBJ2-7	TRBD2
TGTGCCAGCAGCCCTAGCGGGAGCCTGCTCGAGCAGTACTTC	CASSPSGSLLEQYF	14	.	TRBV28	TRBJ2-7	TRBD2
TGCGCCAGCAGCTTGGAGACTAGCGGGTTCTACGAGCAGTACTTC	CASSLETSGFYEQYF	15	.	TRBV5-1	TRBJ2-7	TRBD2
TGTGCCAGCAGGGGCTCCGGGACAGGGGAAAACATTCAGTACTTC	CASRGSGTGENIQYF	15	.	TRBV28	TRBJ2-4	TRBD1
TGCGCCAGCAGCCCCCAACCGGGACAGGAACTCGAGCAGTACTTC	CASSPQPGQELEQYF	15	.	TRBV5-1	TRBJ2-7	TRBD1
TGCGCCAGCAGCTCTGGGACCAGGGGGCGCGGTGGAAACATTCAGTACTTC	CASSSGTRGRGGNIQYF	17	.	TRBV5-1	TRBJ2-4	TRBD1
TGTGCCAGCAGTTTTTATCAGGGCAATGACCAGCCCCAGCATTTT	CASSFYQGNDQPQHF	15	once	TRBV28	TRBJ1-5	.
TGTGCCAGCAGCCCCGGGAGAACGCGCACAGATACGCAGTATTTT	CASSPGRTRTDTQYF	15	.	TRBV6-6	TRBJ2-3	.
TGTGCCAGCAGTTACCGGCAGGGTAGGACAGATACGCAGTATTTT	CASSYRQGRTDTQYF	15	.	TRBV6-6	TRBJ2-3	.
TGTGCCAGCAGCTTAGATGGGACCCCCGGGGTCCTGACTTTC	CASSLDGTPGVLTF	14	.	TRBV7-2	TRBJ2-6	.
TGTGCCAGCAGCTTATTAGGAGGGGAGACCCAGTACTTC	CASSLLGGETQYF	13	.	TRBV7-8	TRBJ2-5	.
TGTGCCAGCTATGGGACGGCGAACACCGGGGAGCTGTTTTTT	CASYGTANTGELFF	14	.	TRBV7-2	TRBJ2-2	.
TGCAGCGTCCTGGACGGGGCCTACGAGCAGTACTTC	CSVLDGAYEQYF	12	.	TRBV29-1	TRBJ2-7	.
TGTGCCAGCAGCTTGGACTCTGGGGCCAACGTCCTGACTTTC	CASSLDSGANVLTF	14	.	TRBV7-2	TRBJ2-6	.
TGCAGTGCTAGAGATCTGCCAGGAGGAAGCTACACCTTC	CSARDLPGGSYTF	13	.	TRBV20-1	TRBJ1-2	.
TGCAGCGTTGTCGTCCTAGCGGGACAAGAGACCCAGTACTTC	CSVVVLAGQETQYF	14	.	TRBV29-1	TRBJ2-5	TRBD2
TGTGCCAGCACTACGACAGGGTTGAACACTGAAGCTTTCTTT	CASTTTGLNTEAFF	14	.	TRBV3-1	TRBJ1-1	TRBD1
TGTGCCAGCAGCTTAGCGCTCTCAGGGGGTTCTAGCGGCTACACCTTC	CASSLALSGGSSGYTF	16	.	TRBV7-9	TRBJ1-2	TRBD1
TGTGCCAGCAACCCCAGGATGGGTGGTGAGACCCAGTACTTC	CASNPRMGGETQYF	14	.	TRBV6-2/TRBV6-3	TRBJ2-5	.
TGCGCCAGCAGAGGAGAGGGCCCCCAGTATTTT	CASRGEGPQYF	11	once	TRBV5-1	TRBJ2-3	.
TGCAGCGTTACATATAGCGGGAGGGCAAACATTCAGTACTTC	CSVTYSGRANIQYF	14	.	TRBV29-1	TRBJ2-4	TRBD2
TGTGTAACAGGGGCGTCCTACGAGCAGTACTTC	CVTGASYEQYF	11	.	TRBV6-5	TRBJ2-7	TRBD1
TGTGCCAGCAGGGGGGACAGGGTCTACCAAGAGACCCAGTACTTC	CASRGDRVYQETQYF	15	.	TRBV2	TRBJ2-5	TRBD1
TGTGCCAGCAGCCTGCAGAGGTACAATGAGCAGTTCTTC	CASSLQRYNEQFF	13	.	TRBV7-2	TRBJ2-1	.
TGTGCCAGCAGCCTGGTGGGGCCTTATGGCTACACCTTC	CASSLVGPYGYTF	13	.	TRBV7-2	TRBJ1-2	.
TGTGCCAGCAGCCGCCGCACCTACAATGAGCAGTTCTTC	CASSRRTYNEQFF	13	.	TRBV3-1	TRBJ2-1	.
TGTGCCACCAGCAGAGATCCCGCTAGCAGCGACGAGCAGTACTTC	CATSRDPASSDEQYF	15	.	TRBV15	TRBJ2-7	.
TGCAGCGTTGTTAGACAGGGTGGAGCCTACGAGCAGTACTTC	CSVVRQGGAYEQYF	14	.	TRBV29-1	TRBJ2-7	TRBD1
TGCAGTGCTAGGAGACGGGAGCTGAACAATGAGCAGTTCTTC	CSARRRELNNEQFF	14	.	TRBV20-1	TRBJ2-1	.
TGTGCCAGCAGCCAACAGGGACAGGGCCTCTATGGCTACACCTTC	CASSQQGQGLYGYTF	15	.	TRBV4-2	TRBJ1-2	TRBD1
TGCGCCAGCAGCGTGGGGGGGCCGGTGAACACTGAAGCTTTCTTT	CASSVGGPVNTEAFF	15	.	TRBV5-1	TRBJ1-1	.
TGCAGCGTTGTAATAGGGGCGGGAAACACCATATATTTT	CSVVIGAGNTIYF	13	.	TRBV29-1	TRBJ1-3	.
TGTGCCAGCAAAACCTGGACTAGCGGGAGCTACAATGAGCAGTTCTTC	CASKTWTSGSYNEQFF	16	.	TRBV28	TRBJ2-1	TRBD2
TGCAGCGTAACGAGGGGCGAGACCCAGTACTTC	CSVTRGETQYF	11	.	TRBV29-1	TRBJ2-5	.
TGCAGTGCTGTCCTGGGGCGGAACGAGCAGTACTTC	CSAVLGRNEQYF	12	.	TRBV20-1	TRBJ2-7	.
TGTGCCAGCAGTGAGCAGGGTTCCTACAATGAGCAGTTCTTC	CASSEQGSYNEQFF	14	.	TRBV6-4	TRBJ2-1	.
TGTGCCAGCAGCGTATTAACCGGGGAGCTGTTTTTT	CASSVLTGELFF	12	.	TRBV9	TRBJ2-2	.